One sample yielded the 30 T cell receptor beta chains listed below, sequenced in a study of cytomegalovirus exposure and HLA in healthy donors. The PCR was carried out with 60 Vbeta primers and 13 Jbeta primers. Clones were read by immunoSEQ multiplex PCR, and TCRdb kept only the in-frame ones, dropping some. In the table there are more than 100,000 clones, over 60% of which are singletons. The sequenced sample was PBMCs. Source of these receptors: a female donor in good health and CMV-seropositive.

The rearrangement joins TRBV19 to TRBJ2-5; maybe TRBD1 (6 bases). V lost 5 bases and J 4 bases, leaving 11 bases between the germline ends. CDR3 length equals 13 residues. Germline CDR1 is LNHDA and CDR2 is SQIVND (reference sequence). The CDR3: CASSQGIPETQYF. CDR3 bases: TGTGCCAGTAGTCAGGGGATCCCAGAGACCCAGTACTTC.

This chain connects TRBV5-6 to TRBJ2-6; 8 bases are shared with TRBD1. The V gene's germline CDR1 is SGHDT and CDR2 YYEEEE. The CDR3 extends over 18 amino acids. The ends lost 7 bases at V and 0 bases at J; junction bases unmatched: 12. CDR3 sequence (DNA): TGTGCCAGCCAATGGTATCGGACAGGGCCCTCTGGGGCCAACGTCCTGACTTTC. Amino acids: CASQWYRTGPSGANVLTF.

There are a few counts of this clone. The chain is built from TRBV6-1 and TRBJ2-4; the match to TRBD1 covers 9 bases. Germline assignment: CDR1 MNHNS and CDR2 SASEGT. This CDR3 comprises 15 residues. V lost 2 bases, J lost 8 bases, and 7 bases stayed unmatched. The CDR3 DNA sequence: TGTGCCAGCAGTGAAAATGGACAGGGGTGGGACATTCAGTACTTC. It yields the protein CASSENGQGWDIQYF.

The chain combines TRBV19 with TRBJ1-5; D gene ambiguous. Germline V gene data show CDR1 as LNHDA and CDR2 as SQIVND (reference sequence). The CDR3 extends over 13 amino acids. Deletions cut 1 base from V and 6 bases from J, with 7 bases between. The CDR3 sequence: CASSIGLRQPQHF. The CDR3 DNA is TGTGCCAGTAGTATAGGCCTGCGTCAGCCCCAGCATTTT. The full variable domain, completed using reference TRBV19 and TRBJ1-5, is DGGITQSPKYLFRKEGQNVTLSCEQNLNHDAMYWYRQDPGQGLRLIYYSQIVNDFQKGDIAEGYSVSREKKESFPLTVTSAQKNPTAFYLCASSIGLRQPQHFGDGTRLSIL.

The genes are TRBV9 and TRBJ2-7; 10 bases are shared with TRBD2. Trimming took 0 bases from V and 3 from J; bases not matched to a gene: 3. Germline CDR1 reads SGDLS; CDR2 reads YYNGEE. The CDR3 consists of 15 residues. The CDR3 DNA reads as TGTGCCAGCAGCGTAGCGCCTAGCGGGAGCTACGAGCAGTACTTC. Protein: CASSVAPSGSYEQYF.

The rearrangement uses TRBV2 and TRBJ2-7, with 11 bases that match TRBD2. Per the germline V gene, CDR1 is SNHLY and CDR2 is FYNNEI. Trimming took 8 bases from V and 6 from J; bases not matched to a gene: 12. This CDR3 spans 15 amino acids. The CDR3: CASCPGTSGWAEQYF. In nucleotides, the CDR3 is TGTGCCAGCTGTCCCGGGACTAGCGGATGGGCCGAGCAGTACTTC.

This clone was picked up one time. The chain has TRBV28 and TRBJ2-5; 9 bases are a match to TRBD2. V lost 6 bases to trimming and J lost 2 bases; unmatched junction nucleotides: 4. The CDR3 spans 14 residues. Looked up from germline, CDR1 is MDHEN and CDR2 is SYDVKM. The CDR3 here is CASRVAGAQETQYF. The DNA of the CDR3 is TGTGCCAGCAGAGTAGCGGGGGCTCAAGAGACCCAGTACTTC.

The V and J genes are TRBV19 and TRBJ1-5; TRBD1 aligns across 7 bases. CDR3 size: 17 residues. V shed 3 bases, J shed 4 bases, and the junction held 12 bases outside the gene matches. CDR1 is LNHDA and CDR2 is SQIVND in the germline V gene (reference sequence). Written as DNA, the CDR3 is TGTGCCAGTAGTATGGAGGGGGACAGAGGGGCTAATCAGCCCCAGCATTTT. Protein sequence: CASSMEGDRGANQPQHF.

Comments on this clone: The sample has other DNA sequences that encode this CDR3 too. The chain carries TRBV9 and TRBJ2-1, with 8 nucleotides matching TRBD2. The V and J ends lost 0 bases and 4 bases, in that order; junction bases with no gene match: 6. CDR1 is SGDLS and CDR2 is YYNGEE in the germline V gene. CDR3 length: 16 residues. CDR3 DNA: TGTGCCAGCAGCGTAGACGTCGGCGGGGGGTACAATGAGCAGTTCTTC. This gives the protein CASSVDVGGGYNEQFF.

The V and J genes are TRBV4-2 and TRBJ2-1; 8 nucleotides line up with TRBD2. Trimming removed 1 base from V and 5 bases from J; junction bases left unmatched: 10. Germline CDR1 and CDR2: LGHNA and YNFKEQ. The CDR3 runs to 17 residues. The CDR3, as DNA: TGTGCCAGCAGCCAAGGGCCGGGACTAGGGATTGACAATGAGCAGTTCTTC. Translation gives CASSQGPGLGIDNEQFF.

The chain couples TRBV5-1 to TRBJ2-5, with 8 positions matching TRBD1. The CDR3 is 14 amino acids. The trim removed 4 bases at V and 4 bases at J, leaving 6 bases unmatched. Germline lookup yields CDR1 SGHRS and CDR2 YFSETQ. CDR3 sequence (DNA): TGCGCCAGCAGCAAAGGACAGGGTCGAGAGACCCAGTACTTC. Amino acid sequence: CASSKGQGRETQYF. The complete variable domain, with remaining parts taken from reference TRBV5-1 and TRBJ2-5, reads KAGVTQTPRYLIKTRGQQVTLSCSPISGHRSVSWYQQTPGQGLQFLFEYFSETQRNKGNFPGRFSGRQFSNSRSEMNVSTLELGDSALYLCASSKGQGRETQYFGPGTRLLVL.

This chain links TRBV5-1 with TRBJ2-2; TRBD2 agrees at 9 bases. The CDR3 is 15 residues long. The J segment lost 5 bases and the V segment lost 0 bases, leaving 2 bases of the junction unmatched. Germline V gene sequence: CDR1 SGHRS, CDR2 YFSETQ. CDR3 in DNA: TGCGCCAGCAGCTTGGATAGCGGGAGTACCGGGGAGCTGTTTTTT. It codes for CASSLDSGSTGELFF.

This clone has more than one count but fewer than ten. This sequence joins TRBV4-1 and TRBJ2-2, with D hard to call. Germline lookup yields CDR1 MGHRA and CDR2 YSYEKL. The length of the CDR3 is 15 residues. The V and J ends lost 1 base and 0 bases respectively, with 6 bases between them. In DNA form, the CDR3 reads TGCGCCAGCAGCCAAGGCCTAGCGAACACCGGGGAGCTGTTTTTT. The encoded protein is CASSQGLANTGELFF.

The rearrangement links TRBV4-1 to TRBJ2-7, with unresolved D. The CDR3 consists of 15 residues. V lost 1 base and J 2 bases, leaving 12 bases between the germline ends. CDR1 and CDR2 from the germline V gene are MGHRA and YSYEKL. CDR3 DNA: TGCGCCAGCAGCCAAGCCCTGCAGAGGACCTACGAGCAGTACTTC. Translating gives CASSQALQRTYEQYF.

The CDR3 reads CSLKRGGTDTQYF. The CDR3 bases are TGCAGCCTGAAGCGGGGAGGTACAGATACGCAGTATTTT. The J gene is TRBJ2-3, the V gene TRBV29-1, with 7 bases identical to TRBD2. V lost 8 bases, J lost 3 bases, and 8 bases stayed unmatched. The germline V gene encodes CDR1 SQVTM and CDR2 ANQGSEA. The length of the CDR3 is 13 residues.

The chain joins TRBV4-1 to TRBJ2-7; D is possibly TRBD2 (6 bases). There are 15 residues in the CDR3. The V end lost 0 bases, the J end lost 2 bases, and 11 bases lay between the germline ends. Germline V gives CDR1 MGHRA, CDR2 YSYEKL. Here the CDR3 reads CASSQEPSVPYEQYF. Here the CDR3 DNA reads TGCGCCAGCAGCCAAGAGCCTAGCGTCCCCTACGAGCAGTACTTC.

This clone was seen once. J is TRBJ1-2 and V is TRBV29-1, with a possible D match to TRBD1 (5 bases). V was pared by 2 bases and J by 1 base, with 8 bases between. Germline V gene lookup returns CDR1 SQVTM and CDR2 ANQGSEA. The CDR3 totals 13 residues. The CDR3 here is CSVEPQGNYGYTF. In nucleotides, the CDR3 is TGCAGCGTTGAACCCCAGGGTAACTATGGCTACACCTTC.

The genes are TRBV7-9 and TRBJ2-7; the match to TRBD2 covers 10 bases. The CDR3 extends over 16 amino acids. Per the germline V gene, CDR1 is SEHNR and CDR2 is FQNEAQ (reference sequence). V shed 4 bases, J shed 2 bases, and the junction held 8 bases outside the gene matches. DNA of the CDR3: TGTGCCAGCAGCTACCCTAGCGGGGGCCGAACCTACGAGCAGTACTTC. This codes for CASSYPSGGRTYEQYF.

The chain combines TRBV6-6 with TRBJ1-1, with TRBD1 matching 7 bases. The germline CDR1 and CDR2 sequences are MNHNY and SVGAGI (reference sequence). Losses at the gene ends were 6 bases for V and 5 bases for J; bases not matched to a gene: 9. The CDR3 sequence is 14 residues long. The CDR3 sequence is CASSLRGLGTEAFF. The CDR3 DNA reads TGTGCCAGCAGCTTAAGGGGGCTTGGGACTGAAGCTTTCTTT.

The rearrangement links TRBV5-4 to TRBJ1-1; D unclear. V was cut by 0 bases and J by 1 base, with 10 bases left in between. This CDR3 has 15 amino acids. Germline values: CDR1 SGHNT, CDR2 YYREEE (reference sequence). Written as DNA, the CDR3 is TGTGCCAGCAGCTTGGAGCTGGGGAGGAACACTGAAGCTTTCTTT. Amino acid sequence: CASSLELGRNTEAFF.

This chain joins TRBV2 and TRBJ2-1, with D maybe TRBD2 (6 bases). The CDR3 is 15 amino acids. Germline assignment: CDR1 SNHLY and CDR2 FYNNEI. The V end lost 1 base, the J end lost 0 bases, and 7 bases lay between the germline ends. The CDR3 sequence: CASSEVDYSYNEQFF. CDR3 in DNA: TGTGCCAGCAGTGAAGTGGACTACTCCTACAATGAGCAGTTCTTC.

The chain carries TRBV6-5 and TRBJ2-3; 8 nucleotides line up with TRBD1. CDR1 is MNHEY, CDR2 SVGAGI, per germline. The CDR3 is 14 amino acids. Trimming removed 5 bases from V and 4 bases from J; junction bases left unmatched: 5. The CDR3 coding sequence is TGTGCCAGCAGTAGACAACAGGGGGCAGATACGCAGTATTTT. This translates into CASSRQQGADTQYF.

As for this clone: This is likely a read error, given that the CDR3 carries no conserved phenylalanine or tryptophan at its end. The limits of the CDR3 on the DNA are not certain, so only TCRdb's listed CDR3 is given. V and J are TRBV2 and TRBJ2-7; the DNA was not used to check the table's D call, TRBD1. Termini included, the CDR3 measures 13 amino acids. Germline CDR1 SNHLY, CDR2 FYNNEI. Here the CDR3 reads CASTGQGNKATDL.

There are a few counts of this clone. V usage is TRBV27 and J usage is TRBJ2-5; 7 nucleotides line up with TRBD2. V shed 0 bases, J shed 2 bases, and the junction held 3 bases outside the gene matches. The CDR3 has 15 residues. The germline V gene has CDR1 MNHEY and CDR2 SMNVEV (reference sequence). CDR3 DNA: TGTGCCAGCAGTTTATCGGGAGGGAAACAAGAGACCCAGTACTTC. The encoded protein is CASSLSGGKQETQYF.

DNA for the CDR3: TGTGCCAGCAGAGATGGACAGGGCCGGGCTAATGAAAAACTGTTTTTT. It is translated as CASRDGQGRANEKLFF. The chain combines TRBV5-5 with TRBJ1-4, with 8 bases matching TRBD1. This CDR3 contains 16 residues. CDR1 is SGHKS, CDR2 YYEKEE, per germline (reference sequence). Trimming took 5 bases from V and 3 from J; bases not matched to a gene: 9.

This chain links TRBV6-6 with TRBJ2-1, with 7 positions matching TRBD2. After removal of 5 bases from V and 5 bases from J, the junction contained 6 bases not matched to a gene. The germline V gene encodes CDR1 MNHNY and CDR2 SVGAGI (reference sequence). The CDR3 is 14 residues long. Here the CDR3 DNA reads TGTGCCAGCAGTAAGCGGGACCAAAACAATGAGCAGTTCTTC. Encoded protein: CASSKRDQNNEQFF.

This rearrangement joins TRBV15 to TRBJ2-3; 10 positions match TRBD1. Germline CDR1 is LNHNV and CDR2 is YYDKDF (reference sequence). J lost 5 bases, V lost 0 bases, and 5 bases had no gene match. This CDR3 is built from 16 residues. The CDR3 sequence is CATSRDGTGEVDTQYF. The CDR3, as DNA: TGTGCCACCAGCAGAGATGGGACAGGGGAAGTAGATACGCAGTATTTT.

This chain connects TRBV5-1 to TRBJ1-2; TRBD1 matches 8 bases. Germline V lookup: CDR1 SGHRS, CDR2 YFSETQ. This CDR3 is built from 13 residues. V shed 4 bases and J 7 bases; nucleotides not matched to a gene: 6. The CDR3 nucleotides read TGCGCCAGCAGCGAGTCTACAGGGGGTGGCTACACCTTC. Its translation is CASSESTGGGYTF. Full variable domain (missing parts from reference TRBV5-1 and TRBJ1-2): KAGVTQTPRYLIKTRGQQVTLSCSPISGHRSVSWYQQTPGQGLQFLFEYFSETQRNKGNFPGRFSGRQFSNSRSEMNVSTLELGDSALYLCASSESTGGGYTFGSGTRLTVV.

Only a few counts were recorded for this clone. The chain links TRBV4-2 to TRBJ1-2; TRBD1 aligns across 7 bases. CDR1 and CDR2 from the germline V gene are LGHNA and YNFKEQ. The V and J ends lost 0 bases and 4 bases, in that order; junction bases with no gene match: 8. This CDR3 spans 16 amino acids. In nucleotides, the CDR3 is TGTGCCAGCAGCCAAGATATACAGGGGAACTCCTATGGCTACACCTTC. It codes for CASSQDIQGNSYGYTF.

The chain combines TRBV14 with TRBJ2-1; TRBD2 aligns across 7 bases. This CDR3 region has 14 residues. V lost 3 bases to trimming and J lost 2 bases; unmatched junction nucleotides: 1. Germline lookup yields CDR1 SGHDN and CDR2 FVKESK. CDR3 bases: TGTGCCAGCAGCCACGGACTAGCCTACAATGAGCAGTTCTTC. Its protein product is CASSHGLAYNEQFF.